These T cell receptor beta chains were read from a single sample in a study of blood T cell repertoires in COVID-19. Libraries were prepared by immunoSEQ multiplex PCR; TCRdb keeps only in-frame clonotypes and omits some of them. The sample contains approximately 280,000 clones, 75% to 90% of which appear only once. Input material: peripheral blood. The receptors were sampled from a man between 40 and 49 years old with acute or convalescent COVID-19. Both conserved end residues are part of each CDR3. The D gene is left open where the match is weak.

J | V | D | CDR3
TRBJ1-2 | TRBV6-5 | TRBD1 | CASSLTGTGGYGYTF
TRBJ2-5 | TRBV10-1 | . | CASSELAGMMETQYF
TRBJ2-7 | TRBV11-2 | . | CASSPDRTSSYEQYF
TRBJ2-7 | TRBV7-3 | TRBD2 | CASSRTSGGSYEQYF
TRBJ2-6 | TRBV4-1 | TRBD2 | CASSHELAGAFSGANVLTF
TRBJ1-5 | TRBV6-2/TRBV6-3 | . | CASSLPGPQHF
TRBJ1-2 | TRBV4-2 | . | CASSLSSINYGYTF
TRBJ1-2 | TRBV3-1/TRBV3-2 | . | CASKPSGQPNYGYTF
TRBJ2-3 | TRBV5-1 | TRBD2 | CASSLYGGAESDTQYF
TRBJ2-7 | TRBV6-1 | TRBD2 | CASSEEEGGGAGEQYF
TRBJ2-7 | TRBV19 | TRBD1 | CASSGTGVNEQYF
TRBJ1-6 | TRBV6-6 | . | CASSSRSAVLVSPLHF
TRBJ1-2 | TRBV9 | TRBD1 | CASSVGTGIGYTF
TRBJ1-6 | TRBV6-5 | . | CASSWIQAPNSPLHF
TRBJ2-3 | TRBV4-2 | . | CASSQDNAGTDTQYF
TRBJ2-3 | TRBV19 | TRBD2 | CASSITSGETDTQYF
TRBJ1-5 | TRBV5-8 | TRBD1 | CASSLRQGSNQPQHF
TRBJ2-7 | TRBV5-6 | TRBD2 | CASSIREGQKYF
TRBJ1-6 | TRBV24-1 | . | CATTGGQSNSPLHF
TRBJ1-6 | TRBV5-6 | . | CASSLTSVSPLHF
TRBJ2-7 | TRBV5-1 | TRBD2 | CASSWLAGGYEQYF
TRBJ2-7 | TRBV19 | TRBD1 | CASTSTGGDYEQYF
TRBJ1-2 | TRBV28 | TRBD1 | CASSFPGGDGYTF
TRBJ1-4 | TRBV7-9 | . | CASSLAEGISTNEKLFF
TRBJ1-4 | TRBV5-5 | . | CASSGGTLGGGAEKLFF
TRBJ1-4 | TRBV5-6 | TRBD1 | CASSFSGTGTEKLFF
TRBJ2-2 | TRBV19 | TRBD1 | CASSTPGQGSTGELFF
TRBJ1-5 | TRBV7-2 | . | CASSFSGFDQPQHF
TRBJ1-4 | TRBV5-1 | . | CASSLAGGLLEKLFF
TRBJ2-3 | TRBV24-1 | . | CATSDVTATTDTQYF
TRBJ1-2 | TRBV3-1/TRBV3-2 | . | CASSQPGRNYGYTF
TRBJ1-1 | TRBV6-1 | TRBD1 | CASSALPGQGVGNTEAFF
TRBJ2-7 | TRBV24-1 | . | CATSDSRGNEQYF
TRBJ1-2 | TRBV5-1 | . | CASSDQGHLGYTF
TRBJ2-3 | TRBV19 | . | CASSIEGRRTDTQYF
TRBJ2-1 | TRBV24-1 | TRBD1 | CATSESLGTGIRGEQFF
TRBJ2-1 | TRBV5-1 | . | CASSLEPGKDEQFF
TRBJ1-6 | TRBV3-1/TRBV3-2 | . | CASSPRSYNSPLHF
TRBJ2-1 | TRBV6-5 | TRBD2 | CASMAGAYNEQFF
TRBJ1-2 | TRBV12-2 | . | CASRPYPRLNYGYTF
TRBJ1-4 | TRBV7-9 | . | CASSLERGWSVNEKLFF
TRBJ1-3 | TRBV25-1 | TRBD1 | CASSFHRGGNTIYF
TRBJ1-2 | TRBV10-3 | TRBD1 | CAITKGGGQGNYTF
TRBJ1-2 | TRBV19 | . | CASRGLNLYGYTF
TRBJ1-1 | TRBV20-1 | . | CSASSNWEAFF
TRBJ1-3 | TRBV2 | TRBD1 | CASSADRDGNTIYF
TRBJ1-2 | TRBV18 | TRBD1 | CASSPLPGQGSSYGYTF
TRBJ1-1 | TRBV5-1 | . | CASSLGGEGRDTEAFF
TRBJ2-2 | TRBV6-5 | . | CASSYSTGTGELFF
TRBJ2-3 | TRBV7-2 | TRBD2 | CASSFFSGGPTDTQYF
TRBJ2-2 | TRBV9 | TRBD2 | CASSPRLAGGPTGELFF
TRBJ1-2 | TRBV30 | TRBD1 | CAWSDQDRGYGYTF
TRBJ1-6 | TRBV19 | TRBD1 | CASSIRDRYSPLHF
TRBJ1-1 | TRBV5-1 | TRBD1 | CASSWDRGNTEAFF
TRBJ2-1 | TRBV27 | TRBD1 | CASSLDRLYNEQFF
TRBJ2-1 | TRBV5-1 | TRBD1 | CASSLAGDRVYNEQFF
TRBJ1-1 | TRBV6-5 | . | CASSPSPGALEAFF